This T cell receptor beta chain derives from a study of blood T cell repertoires in COVID-19. Across the study: The origin of the acute and convalescent COVID-19 samples was the United States, Italy and Spain.

Original handling: Nucleated cell counts were estimated from reference gene primer amplification. This table comes from immunoSEQ multiplex PCR, and its TCRdb copy is limited to in-frame clones, with some not included. D and trimming were read from the DNA, whereas the V and J calls and clone size are those reported in that table. The sample has approximately 99,000 clones; 60% to 85% are singletons. Germline V gene sequence: CDR1 MNHEY, CDR2 SVGAGI. CDR3 size: 15 residues. Trimming removed 3 bases from V and 2 bases from J, with 11 bases in between. V gene TRBV6-5 combines with J gene TRBJ1-5; D ambiguous. Material for sequencing was peripheral blood. This receptor was taken from a woman older than 75 with active or convalescent COVID-19. The CDR3 DNA reads as TGTGCCAGCAGTTATACGCGTTCCGGCAATCAGCCCCAGCATTTT. Protein: CASSYTRSGNQPQHF.